This TCR beta chain was identified during a study of CD8 T cells in ankylosing spondylitis. Study observations and caveats: Earlier literature documents some of the motif variants in reactive arthritis synovial fluid and blood. For ankylosing spondylitis blood, a TCR beta motif of several highly homologous variants appeared characteristic. As reported, disease-linked clones showed significant enrichment in matched ankylosing spondylitis synovial fluid.

This clonotype was recorded a few times. Its antigen remains unknown. For TCR beta, libraries came from quantitative 5'-RACE with molecular barcodes. TCRdb reprocessed the 5' RACE reads with MiXCR, giving one entry per CDR3 protein. The sample lists roughly 700,000 distinct CDR3 sequences, 15% to 20% occurring once. This CDR3 is 16 amino acids long. V gave up 1 base and J gave up 1 base; unmatched junction bases: 3. Sequencing used blood, either unsorted or a sorted T cell fraction (not recorded which). The sequence was collected from a male donor with ankylosing spondylitis. This chain joins TRBV12-3 or TRBV12-4 and TRBJ1-1; TRBD1 agrees at 10 bases. The CDR3 loop is CASSLGGQGSNTEAFF. The DNA of the CDR3 is TGTGCCAGCAGTTTAGGGGGACAGGGGTCGAACACTGAAGCTTTCTTT.